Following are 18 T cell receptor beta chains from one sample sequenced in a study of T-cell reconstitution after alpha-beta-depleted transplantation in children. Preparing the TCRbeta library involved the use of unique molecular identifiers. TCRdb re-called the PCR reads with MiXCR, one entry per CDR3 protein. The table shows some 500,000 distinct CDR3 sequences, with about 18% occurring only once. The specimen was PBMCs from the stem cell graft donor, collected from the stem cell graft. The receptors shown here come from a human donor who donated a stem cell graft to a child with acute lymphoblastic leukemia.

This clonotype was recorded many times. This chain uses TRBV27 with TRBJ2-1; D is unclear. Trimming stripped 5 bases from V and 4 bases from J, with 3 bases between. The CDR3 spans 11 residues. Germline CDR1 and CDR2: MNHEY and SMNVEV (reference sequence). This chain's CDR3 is CASSKYNEQFF. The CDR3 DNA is TGTGCCAGCAGTAAATACAATGAGCAGTTCTTC.

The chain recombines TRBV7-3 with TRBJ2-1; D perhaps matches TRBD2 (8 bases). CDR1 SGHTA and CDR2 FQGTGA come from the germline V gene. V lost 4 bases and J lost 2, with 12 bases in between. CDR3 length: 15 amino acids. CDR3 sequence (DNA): TGTGCCAGCAGCTCAGGGGGACTAGCCTACAATGAGCAGTTCTTC. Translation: CASSSGGLAYNEQFF. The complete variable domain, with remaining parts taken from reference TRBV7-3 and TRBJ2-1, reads GAGVSQTPSNKVTEKGKYVELRCDPISGHTALYWYRQSLGQGPEFLIYFQGTGAADDSGLPNDRFFAVRPEGSVSTLKIQRTERGDSAVYLCASSSGGLAYNEQFFGPGTRLTVL.

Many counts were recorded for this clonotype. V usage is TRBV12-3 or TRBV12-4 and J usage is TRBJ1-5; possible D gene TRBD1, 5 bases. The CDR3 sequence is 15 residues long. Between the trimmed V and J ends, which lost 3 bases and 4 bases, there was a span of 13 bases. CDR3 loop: CASSLEGRGNQPQHF. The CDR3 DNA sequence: TGTGCCAGCAGTTTGGAGGGTAGGGGTAATCAGCCCCAGCATTTT.

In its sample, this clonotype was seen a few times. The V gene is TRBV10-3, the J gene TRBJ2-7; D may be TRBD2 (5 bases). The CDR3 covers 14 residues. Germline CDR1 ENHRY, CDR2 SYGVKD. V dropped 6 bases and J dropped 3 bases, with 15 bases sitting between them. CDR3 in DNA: TGTGCCATCAGGGACCCGGGATCCCGCTACGAGCAGTACTTC. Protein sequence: CAIRDPGSRYEQYF.

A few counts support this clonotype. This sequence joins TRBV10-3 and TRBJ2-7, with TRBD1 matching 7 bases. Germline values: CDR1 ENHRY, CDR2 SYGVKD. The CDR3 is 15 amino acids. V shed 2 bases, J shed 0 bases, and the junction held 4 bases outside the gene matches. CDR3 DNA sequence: TGTGCCATCAGTGAGGGGACAGCGAACTCCTACGAGCAGTACTTC. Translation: CAISEGTANSYEQYF.

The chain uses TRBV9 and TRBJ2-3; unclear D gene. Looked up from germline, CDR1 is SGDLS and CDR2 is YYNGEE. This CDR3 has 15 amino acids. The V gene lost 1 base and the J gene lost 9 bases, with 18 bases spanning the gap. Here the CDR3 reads CASSVPPGGAGTQYF. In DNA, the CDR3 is TGTGCCAGCAGCGTACCTCCGGGCGGCGCCGGGACGCAGTATTTT.

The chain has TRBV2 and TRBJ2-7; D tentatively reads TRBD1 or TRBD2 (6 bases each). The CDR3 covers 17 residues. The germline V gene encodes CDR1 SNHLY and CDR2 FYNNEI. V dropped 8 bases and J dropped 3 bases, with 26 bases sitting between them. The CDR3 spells CASLWVRGGEGNYEQYF. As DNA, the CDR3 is TGTGCCAGCCTGTGGGTCAGGGGAGGAGAGGGGAACTACGAGCAGTACTTC.

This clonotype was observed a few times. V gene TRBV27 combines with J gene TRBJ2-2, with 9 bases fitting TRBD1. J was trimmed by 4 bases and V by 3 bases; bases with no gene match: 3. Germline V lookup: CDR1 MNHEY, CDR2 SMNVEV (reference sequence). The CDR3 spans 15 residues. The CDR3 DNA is TGTGCCAGCAGTTTCGAGACAGGGGGCACCGGGGAGCTGTTTTTT. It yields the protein CASSFETGGTGELFF.

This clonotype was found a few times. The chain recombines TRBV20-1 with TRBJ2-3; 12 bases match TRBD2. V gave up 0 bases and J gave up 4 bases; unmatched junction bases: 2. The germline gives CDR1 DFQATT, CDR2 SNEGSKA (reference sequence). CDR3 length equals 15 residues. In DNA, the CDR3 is TGCAGTGCTAGAGAGGCTAGCGGGAGGGCAGATACGCAGTATTTT. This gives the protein CSAREASGRADTQYF.

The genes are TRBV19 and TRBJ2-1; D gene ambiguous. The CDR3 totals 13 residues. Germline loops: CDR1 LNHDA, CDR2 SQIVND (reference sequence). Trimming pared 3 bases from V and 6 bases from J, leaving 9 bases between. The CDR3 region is CASSMMAINEQFF. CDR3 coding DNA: TGTGCCAGTAGTATGATGGCGATCAATGAGCAGTTCTTC.

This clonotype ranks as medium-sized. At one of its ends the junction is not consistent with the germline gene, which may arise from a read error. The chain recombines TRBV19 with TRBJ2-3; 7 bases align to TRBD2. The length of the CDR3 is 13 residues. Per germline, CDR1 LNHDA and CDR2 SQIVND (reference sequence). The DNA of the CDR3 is TGTGCCAGCAGTAGCGGGAGCACAGATACGCAGTATTTT. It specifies CASSSGSTDTQYF.

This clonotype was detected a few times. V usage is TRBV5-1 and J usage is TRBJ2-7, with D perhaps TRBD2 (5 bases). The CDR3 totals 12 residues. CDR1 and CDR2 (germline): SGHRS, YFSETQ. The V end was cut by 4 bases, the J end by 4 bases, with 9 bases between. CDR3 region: CASSRPGYEQYF. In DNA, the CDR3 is TGCGCCAGCAGCAGGCCGGGGTACGAGCAGTACTTC.

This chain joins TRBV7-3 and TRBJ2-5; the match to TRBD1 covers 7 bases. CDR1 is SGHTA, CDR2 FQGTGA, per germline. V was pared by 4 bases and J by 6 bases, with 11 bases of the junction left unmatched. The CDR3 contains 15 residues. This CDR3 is CASSSGTAYNKTQYF. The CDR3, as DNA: TGTGCCAGCAGCTCCGGGACAGCGTATAATAAGACCCAGTACTTC.

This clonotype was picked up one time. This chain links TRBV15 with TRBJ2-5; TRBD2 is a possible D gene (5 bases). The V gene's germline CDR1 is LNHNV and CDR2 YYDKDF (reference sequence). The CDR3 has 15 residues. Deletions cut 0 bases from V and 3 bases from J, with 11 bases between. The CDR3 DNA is TGTGCCACCAGCAGAGACGCGGGTGTCGAAGAGACCCAGTACTTC. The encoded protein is CATSRDAGVEETQYF.

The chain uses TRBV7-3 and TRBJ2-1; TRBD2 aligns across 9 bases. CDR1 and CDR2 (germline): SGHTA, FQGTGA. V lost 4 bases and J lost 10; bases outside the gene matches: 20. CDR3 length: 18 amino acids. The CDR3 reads CASSSPREAGGWFKEQFF. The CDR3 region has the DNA TGTGCCAGCAGCTCCCCCCGAGAGGCGGGAGGGTGGTTCAAGGAGCAGTTCTTC.

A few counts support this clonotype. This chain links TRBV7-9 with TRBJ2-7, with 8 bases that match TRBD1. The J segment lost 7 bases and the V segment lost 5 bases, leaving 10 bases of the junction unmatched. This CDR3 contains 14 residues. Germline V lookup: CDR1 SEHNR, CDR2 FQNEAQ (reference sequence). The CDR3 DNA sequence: TGTGCCAGCAGCCCAGGCTGGACAGGGAGGGAGCAGTACTTC. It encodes CASSPGWTGREQYF.

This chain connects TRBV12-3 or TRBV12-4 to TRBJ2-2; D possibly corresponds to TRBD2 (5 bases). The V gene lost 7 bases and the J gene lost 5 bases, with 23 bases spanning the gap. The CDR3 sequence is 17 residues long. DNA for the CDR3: TGTGCCAGCACCAAGCCCCTAGCCGCCCCCGGAACCGGGGAGCTGTTTTTT. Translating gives CASTKPLAAPGTGELFF.

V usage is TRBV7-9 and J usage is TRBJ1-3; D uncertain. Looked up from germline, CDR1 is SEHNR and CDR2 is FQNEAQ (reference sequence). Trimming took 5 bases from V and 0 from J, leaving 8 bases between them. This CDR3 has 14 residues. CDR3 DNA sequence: TGTGCCAGCAGCGTTCGGGACTCTGGAAACACCATATATTTT. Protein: CASSVRDSGNTIYF.